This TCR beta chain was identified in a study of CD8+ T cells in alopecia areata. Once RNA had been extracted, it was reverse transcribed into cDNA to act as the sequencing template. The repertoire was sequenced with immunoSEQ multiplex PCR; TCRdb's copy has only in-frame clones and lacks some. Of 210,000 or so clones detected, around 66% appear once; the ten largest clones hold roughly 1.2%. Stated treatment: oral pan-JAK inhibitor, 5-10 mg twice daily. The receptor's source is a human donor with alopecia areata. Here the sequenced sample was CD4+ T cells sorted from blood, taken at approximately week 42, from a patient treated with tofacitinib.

CDR3 sequence reads: CASSPIPAASGNTIYF. Written as DNA, the CDR3 is TGTGCCAGCAGTCCCATCCCAGCAGCCTCTGGAAACACCATATATTTT. The V gene is TRBV2, the J gene TRBJ1-3; D remains ambiguous. CDR1 and CDR2 (germline): SNHLY, FYNNEI. Between the trimmed V and J ends, which lost 5 bases and 0 bases, there was a span of 14 bases. The CDR3 runs to 16 residues.